The T cell receptor (beta chain) under discussion was sequenced for a study of CDR3 diversity in severe acne. This CDR3 comprises 15 residues. CDR1 and CDR2 (germline): SGHVS, FQNEAQ. V dropped 4 bases and J dropped 6; count of bases not matched to a gene: 10. TCRdb analysed the PCR reads with MiXCR anew, one entry per CDR3 protein. The sample includes about 76,000 distinct CDR3 sequences, 50% to 65% of them seen just once. This clonotype has more than one count but fewer than ten. The genes are TRBV7-8 and TRBJ2-3; 7 bases match TRBD2. This TCR was sampled from a male donor in good health, without acne. Source material: blood. Here the CDR3 reads CASSSERGRPDTQYF. The CDR3, as DNA: TGTGCCAGCAGCTCGGAGCGGGGTCGACCCGATACGCAGTATTTT.